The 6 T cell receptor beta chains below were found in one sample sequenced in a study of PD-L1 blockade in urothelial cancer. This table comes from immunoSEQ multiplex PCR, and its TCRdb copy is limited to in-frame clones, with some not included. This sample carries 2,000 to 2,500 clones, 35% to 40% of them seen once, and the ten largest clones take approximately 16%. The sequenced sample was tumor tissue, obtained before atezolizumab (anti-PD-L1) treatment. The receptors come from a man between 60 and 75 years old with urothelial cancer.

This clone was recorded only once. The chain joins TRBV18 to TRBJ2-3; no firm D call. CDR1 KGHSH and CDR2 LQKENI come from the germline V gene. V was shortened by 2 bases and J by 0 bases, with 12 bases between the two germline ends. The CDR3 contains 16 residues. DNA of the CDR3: TGTGCCAGCTCACCAATTATGGAGCAGAGCACAGATACGCAGTATTTT. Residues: CASSPIMEQSTDTQYF.

CDR3 sequence (DNA): TGCAGCGTTGCCCACTTTAATGAAAAACTGTTTTTT. It yields the protein CSVAHFNEKLFF. V usage is TRBV29-1 and J usage is TRBJ1-4; D unclear. Germline V gives CDR1 SQVTM, CDR2 ANQGSEA. The CDR3 runs 12 residues. The V end lost 4 bases, the J end lost 4 bases, and 7 bases lay between the germline ends.

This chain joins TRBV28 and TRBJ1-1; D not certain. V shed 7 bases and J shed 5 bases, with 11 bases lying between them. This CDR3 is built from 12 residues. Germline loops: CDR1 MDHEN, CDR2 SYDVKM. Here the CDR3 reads CASIAVGTEAFF. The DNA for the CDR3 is TGTGCCAGCATAGCGGTTGGGACTGAAGCTTTCTTT.

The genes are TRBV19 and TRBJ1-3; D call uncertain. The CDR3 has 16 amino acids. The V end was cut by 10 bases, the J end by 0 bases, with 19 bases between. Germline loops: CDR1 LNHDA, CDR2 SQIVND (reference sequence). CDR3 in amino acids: CATPCGGRPSGNTIYF. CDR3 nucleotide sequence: TGTGCCACCCCCTGCGGAGGGCGCCCCTCTGGAAACACCATATATTTT.

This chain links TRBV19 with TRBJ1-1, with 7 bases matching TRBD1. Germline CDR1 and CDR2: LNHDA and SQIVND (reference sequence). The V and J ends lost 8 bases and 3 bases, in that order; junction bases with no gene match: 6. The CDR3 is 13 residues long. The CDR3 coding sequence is TGTGCCAGTCTCAAACAGGGGTACACTGAAGCTTTCTTT. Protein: CASLKQGYTEAFF.

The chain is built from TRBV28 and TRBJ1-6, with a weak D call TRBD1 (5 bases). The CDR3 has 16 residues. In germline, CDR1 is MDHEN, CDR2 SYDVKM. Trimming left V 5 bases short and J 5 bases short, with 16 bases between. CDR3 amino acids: CASSPDRRPNNSPLHF. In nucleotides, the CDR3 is TGTGCCAGCAGTCCCGACAGAAGGCCCAATAATTCACCCCTCCACTTT.